This T cell receptor (beta chain) came from a study of shared clonotypes between healthy human individuals. The data were produced by immunoSEQ multiplex PCR, yet TCRdb's version contains in-frame clones alone and is incomplete. The profile covers fewer than 130,000 clones, with 67% appearing a single time and about 24% taken by the ten largest. This clone came up many times. This clonotype originated in a woman in her 30s in good health. Sequencing input: memory CD8+ T cells sorted from blood. The subset is: CD45RO+ cells pooled with CCR7-negative TemRA cells.

The CDR3 DNA is TGTGCCAGCAGCTTAGGCGGAGAAAGCTACGAGCAGTACTTC. Its translation is CASSLGGESYEQYF. The chain combines TRBV7-6 with TRBJ2-7; D call uncertain. Trimming took 1 base from V and 3 from J, leaving 10 bases between them. CDR1 and CDR2 from the germline V gene are SGHVS and FNYEAQ. This CDR3 region has 14 residues. The variable domain in full, completed from reference TRBV7-6 and TRBJ2-7, reads GAGVSQSPRYKVTKRGQDVALRCDPISGHVSLYWYRQALGQGPEFLTYFNYEAQQDKSGLPNDRFSAERPEGSISTLTIQRTEQRDSAMYRCASSLGGESYEQYFGPGTRLTVT.